The 14 T cell receptor beta chains listed next were all sequenced from one sample in a study of blood T cell repertoires in COVID-19. Using immunoSEQ multiplex PCR, the repertoire was profiled, and TCRdb retains in-frame clones only, with some absent. The sample records 200,000 to 250,000 clones, 75% to 90% being singletons. Sequencing was performed on PBMCs or T cells enriched from blood (not recorded which). The source is a middle-aged man who had been exposed to COVID-19.

The V call is TRBV7-9, the J call TRBJ2-3; no reliable D call. Germline CDR1 is SEHNR and CDR2 is FQNEAQ (reference sequence). V was shortened by 2 bases and J by 2 bases, with 5 bases between the two germline ends. The CDR3 runs to 13 residues. The CDR3 reads CASSLTITDTQYF. The CDR3 coding sequence is TGTGCCAGCAGCTTAACAATCACAGATACGCAGTATTTT.

The chain is built from TRBV30 and TRBJ2-3; D gene ambiguous. Per the germline V gene, CDR1 is GTSNPN and CDR2 is SVGIG (reference sequence). V lost 0 bases and J lost 5, with 3 bases in between. The CDR3 has 11 residues. CDR3 loop: CAWSVLDTQYF. The CDR3, as DNA: TGTGCCTGGAGTGTACTAGATACGCAGTATTTT.

This sequence joins TRBV12-5 and TRBJ1-1, with 7 nucleotides matching TRBD1. Germline lookup yields CDR1 LGHNT and CDR2 FRNRAP. V was clipped by 5 bases and J by 5 bases; unmatched bases: 11. The CDR3 spans 15 residues. This chain's CDR3 is CASGGVGQGVTEAFF. For the CDR3, the DNA is TGTGCTAGTGGTGGTGTTGGGCAGGGGGTTACTGAAGCTTTCTTT. Combining the CDR3 with reference TRBV12-5 and TRBJ1-1 gives the whole variable domain DARVTQTPRHKVTEMGQEVTMRCQPILGHNTVFWYRQTMMQGLELLAYFRNRAPLDDSGMPKDRFSAEMPDATLATLKIQPSEPRDSAVYFCASGGVGQGVTEAFFGQGTRLTVV.

The chain recombines TRBV3-1 (or the pseudogene TRBV3-2) with TRBJ1-5; D is undetermined. The CDR3 length is 14 residues. Germline CDR1 is LGHDT and CDR2 is YNNKEL (reference sequence). Trimming cost V 1 base and J 0 bases, with 4 bases left between them. CDR3 in amino acids: CASSQANSNQPQHF. The DNA for the CDR3 is TGTGCCAGCAGCCAAGCAAATAGCAATCAGCCCCAGCATTTT.

V and J are TRBV5-1 and TRBJ1-6, with 10 positions matching TRBD1. The CDR3 is 15 amino acids. CDR1 SGHRS and CDR2 YFSETQ come from the germline V gene. The junction had 5 bases not matched to a gene; V was cut back by 4 bases and J by 7 bases. The DNA of the CDR3 is TGCGCCAGCAGCCAAGGACAGGGGGTCAATTCACCCCTCCACTTT. As protein: CASSQGQGVNSPLHF.

The rearrangement uses TRBV3-1 (or the pseudogene TRBV3-2) and TRBJ1-4; possible D gene TRBD1, 5 bases. Trimming stripped 4 bases from V and 8 bases from J, with 17 bases between. Germline V gives CDR1 LGHDT, CDR2 YNNKEL (reference sequence). CDR3 length: 15 residues. In DNA, the CDR3 is TGTGCCAGCAGCCCGAGGACACTTACCCCAGAAAAACTGTTTTTT. This gives the protein CASSPRTLTPEKLFF.

The rearrangement uses TRBV5-1 and TRBJ2-1; the D gene is possibly TRBD1 (5 bases). Germline V lookup: CDR1 SGHRS, CDR2 YFSETQ. Trimming took off 0 bases at V and 1 base at J, with 8 bases between the two ends. This CDR3 region has 15 residues. The CDR3 spells CASSLGWTSYNEQFF. CDR3 DNA: TGCGCCAGCAGCTTGGGGTGGACATCCTACAATGAGCAGTTCTTC.

This chain joins TRBV14 and TRBJ1-5; D is unclear. In germline, CDR1 is SGHDN, CDR2 FVKESK. The CDR3 contains 13 residues. Between the trimmed V and J ends, which lost 0 bases and 9 bases, there was a span of 9 bases. The CDR3 DNA reads as TGTGCCAGCAGCCAAGATCAGGATAGGCCCCAGCATTTT. It translates to CASSQDQDRPQHF.

The chain carries TRBV5-4 and TRBJ1-6, with a weak D call TRBD1 (5 bases). The CDR3 covers 14 residues. V shed 4 bases and J shed 6 bases, with 11 bases lying between them. CDR1 SGHNT and CDR2 YYREEE come from the germline V gene (reference sequence). Here the CDR3 DNA reads TGTGCCAGCAGCACCGGGGGGACTAATTCACCCCTCCACTTT. It encodes CASSTGGTNSPLHF.

The CDR3 DNA is TGTGCCAGCACTGAGCCGGGACTGTTCCAAGAGACCCAGTACTTC. Its translation: CASTEPGLFQETQYF. The V and J genes are TRBV25-1 and TRBJ2-5, with D possibly matching TRBD2 (6 bases). The CDR3 totals 15 residues. Per germline, CDR1 MGHDK and CDR2 SYGVNS. V lost 7 bases and J lost 1, with 16 bases in between.

Concerning this clone: The same CDR3 can be traced to other DNA sequences in this sample. V gene TRBV11-2 combines with J gene TRBJ2-2, with 15 bases lining up with TRBD2. This CDR3 is built from 17 residues. The germline gives CDR1 SGHAT, CDR2 FQNNGV. V trimming: 1 base; J trimming: 6 bases; junction bases outside the gene matches: 3. The CDR3 region is CASSLARTSGRAGELFF. CDR3 nucleotides: TGTGCCAGCAGCTTAGCCCGGACTAGCGGGAGGGCCGGGGAGCTGTTTTTT.

V gene TRBV14 combines with J gene TRBJ2-2; 8 bases align to TRBD2. V was clipped by 4 bases and J by 6 bases; unmatched bases: 1. CDR1 is SGHDN and CDR2 is FVKESK in the germline V gene. The CDR3 spans 13 residues. The CDR3 loop reads CASSLRGAGELFF. In nucleotides, the CDR3 is TGTGCCAGCAGCCTGCGGGGGGCCGGGGAGCTGTTTTTT.

This chain connects TRBV24-1 to TRBJ2-7; a weak D match, TRBD2 (6 bases). This CDR3 is 15 amino acids long. Germline CDR1 is KGHDR and CDR2 is SFDVKD. Trimming took 3 bases from V and 3 from J, leaving 14 bases between them. The CDR3 region has the DNA TGTGCCACCAGTGATCCCGGGACTGATGGCTACGAGCAGTACTTC. Amino acids: CATSDPGTDGYEQYF.

V gene TRBV7-9 combines with J gene TRBJ2-7; D is perhaps TRBD1 (6 bases). CDR1 SEHNR and CDR2 FQNEAQ come from the germline V gene (reference sequence). This CDR3 is built from 14 residues. The V gene lost 5 bases and the J gene lost 6 bases, with 17 bases spanning the gap. CDR3 in DNA: TGTGCCAGCAGCGCTTCAGGGGATCGGGTCGAGCAGTACTTC. It codes for CASSASGDRVEQYF. Full variable domain (rest looked up from reference TRBV7-9 and TRBJ2-7): DTGVSQNPRHKITKRGQNVTFRCDPISEHNRLYWYRQTLGQGPEFLTYFQNEAQLEKSRLLSDRFSAERPKGSFSTLEIQRTEQGDSAMYLCASSASGDRVEQYFGPGTRLTVT.